Listed here is a single T cell receptor beta chain. Its cognate antigen is unknown. This sample was taken from a study of regulatory T cells in long-lasting Graves disease. According to the study, TCR beta libraries were built with iRepertoire HTBI primers and CDR3-region Arm-PCR. TCRdb re-called the multiplex PCR reads with MiXCR, one entry per CDR3 protein. This sample has some 330,000 distinct CDR3 sequences, with roughly 25% found just once. Per germline, CDR1 DFQATT and CDR2 SNEGSKA (reference sequence). Trimming cost V 3 bases and J 5 bases, with 13 bases left between them. This CDR3 is built from 13 residues. Sample time point: persistent/refractory GD, antithyroid drugs over 5 years with positive TRAb. The authors made the TCR library using RNA they extracted from PBMCs. Points from the study as a whole: Persistent Graves' patients showed a TCR diversity that was lower than that of newly diagnosed ones. Persistent cases favored TRBV28, TRBJ1-2 and TRBJ2-5.

This receptor was obtained from a woman aged 40-49 years with Graves disease. This chain links TRBV20-1 with TRBJ2-5; D ambiguous. This material consisted of peripheral blood mononuclear cells (PBMCs), taken when the disease was refractory, from a patient treated with antithyroid drugs. CDR3 residues: CSASYTPLETQYF. CDR3 nucleotide sequence: TGCAGTGCTAGTTATACGCCCCTCGAGACCCAGTACTTC.